The next 12 T cell receptor beta chains were all read from a single sample in a study of T cells in Graves' hyperthyroidism and ophthalmopathy. Amplification of TCR beta CDR3 regions was performed using RNA transcripts as template. First-round RT-PCR of the TCR CDR3 relied on the HTBI primer set. TCRdb reprocessed the multiplex PCR reads via MiXCR and lists one record per CDR3 protein. The sample lists some 720,000 distinct CDR3 sequences, approximately 16% occurring once. Sequenced input: blood. The receptors derive from a man between 18 and 35 years old with Graves' hyperthyroidism.

This clonotype was counted between two and nine times. The gene calls are TRBV27 and TRBJ1-5; unclear D gene. Germline values: CDR1 MNHEY, CDR2 SMNVEV (reference sequence). The CDR3 has 13 residues. The V gene lost 3 bases and the J gene lost 5 bases, with 8 bases spanning the gap. The CDR3 reads CASSLTPHQPQHF. Here the CDR3 DNA reads TGTGCCAGCAGTTTGACACCCCATCAGCCCCAGCATTTT.

The V and J genes are TRBV10-3 and TRBJ2-1; perhaps TRBD2 as D (6 bases). This CDR3 region has 16 residues. With 6 bases removed from V and 0 bases from J, the gap between germline ends came to 15 bases. Looked up from germline, CDR1 is ENHRY and CDR2 is SYGVKD. CDR3 amino acids: CAIRDLAASSYNEQFF. The CDR3, as DNA: TGTGCCATCAGGGACTTAGCGGCGAGCTCCTACAATGAGCAGTTCTTC.

The V and J genes are TRBV27 and TRBJ2-7; TRBD2 is a possible D gene (5 bases). Germline-derived CDR1 and CDR2 are MNHEY and SMNVEV (reference sequence). The V end lost 7 bases, the J end lost 5 bases, and 15 bases lay between the germline ends. This CDR3 comprises 13 residues. The CDR3 loop reads CASKFGRLNEQYF. The CDR3 DNA reads TGTGCCAGCAAGTTTGGGAGATTGAACGAGCAGTACTTC.

The table lists this clonotype with a few counts. This rearrangement joins TRBV7-8 to TRBJ2-3, with TRBD2 matching over 13 bases. The CDR3 sequence is 19 residues long. The germline V gene encodes CDR1 SGHVS and CDR2 FQNEAQ. The trim removed 5 bases at V and 4 bases at J, leaving 15 bases unmatched. This CDR3 reads CASSTPRMGTSGTPDTQYF. The CDR3 nucleotides read TGTGCCAGCAGCACGCCGCGTATGGGGACTAGCGGGACCCCAGATACGCAGTATTTT.

This sequence joins TRBV20-1 and TRBJ2-3; D may be TRBD1 or TRBD2 (6 bases each). V dropped 3 bases and J dropped 5 bases, with 15 bases sitting between them. Germline-derived CDR1 and CDR2 are DFQATT and SNEGSKA (reference sequence). CDR3 size: 14 residues. The CDR3 bases are TGCAGTGCTAGCGGGGGCCTAATGATAGATACGCAGTATTTT. It is translated as CSASGGLMIDTQYF.

Only a few counts were recorded for this clonotype. The chain recombines TRBV6-5 with TRBJ2-2, with D hard to call. V gave up 2 bases and J gave up 8 bases, with 9 bases separating them. CDR1 is MNHEY, CDR2 SVGAGI, per germline. The CDR3 has 13 amino acids. The CDR3 here is CASSYGPAGELFF. The CDR3 DNA reads TGTGCCAGCAGTTACGGACCGGCAGGGGAGCTGTTTTTT.

At least ten counts were recorded for this clonotype. The V and J genes are TRBV6-2 or TRBV6-3 and TRBJ2-1; D not resolved. Per the germline V gene, CDR1 is MNHEY and CDR2 is SVGEGT. This CDR3 is built from 12 residues. Trimming removed 2 bases at V and 5 bases at J, with 4 bases between. CDR3 coding DNA: TGTGCCAGCAGTTACGATGACAATGAGCAGTTCTTC. Encoded protein: CASSYDDNEQFF.

This clonotype was found many times. The chain recombines TRBV10-3 with TRBJ2-7, with 10 nucleotides matching TRBD1. The CDR3 spans 16 residues. With V trimmed by 3 bases and J by 2 bases, 7 bases remained unmatched. Germline loops: CDR1 ENHRY, CDR2 SYGVKD. CDR3 DNA: TGTGCCATCAGTGACAGGGGACAGGGGTTGGCCTACGAGCAGTACTTC. Its protein product is CAISDRGQGLAYEQYF.

This clonotype was seen many times. This chain links TRBV20-1 with TRBJ2-7, with 9 nucleotides matching TRBD2. The CDR3 contains 14 residues. V was pared by 1 base and J by 4 bases, with 5 bases of the junction left unmatched. Germline loops: CDR1 DFQATT, CDR2 SNEGSKA (reference sequence). CDR3: CSARASGILYEQYF. CDR3 in DNA: TGCAGTGCTAGAGCTAGCGGGATTCTTTACGAGCAGTACTTC.

This clonotype occurred many times. This rearrangement joins TRBV3-1 to TRBJ2-5, with D perhaps TRBD2 (6 bases). The CDR3 has 15 amino acids. V was pared by 0 bases and J by 5 bases, with 13 bases between. Germline-derived CDR1 and CDR2 are LGHDT and YNNKEL (reference sequence). The chain's CDR3 is CASSQDWRTMETQYF. The CDR3 DNA is TGTGCCAGCAGCCAAGATTGGCGGACTATGGAGACCCAGTACTTC.

The V gene is TRBV5-1, the J gene TRBJ2-3, with D perhaps TRBD2 (6 bases). The germline gives CDR1 SGHRS, CDR2 YFSETQ. Trimming stripped 3 bases from V and 4 bases from J, with 12 bases between. The CDR3 contains 14 residues. The CDR3 spells CASSWEVKADTQYF. The CDR3 nucleotides read TGCGCCAGCAGCTGGGAGGTCAAGGCAGATACGCAGTATTTT.

The DNA of the CDR3 is TGTGCCAGCAGCTTGGGGGCTGGTGGGGCCAACGTCCTGACTTTC. Its translation is CASSLGAGGANVLTF. This sequence joins TRBV7-2 and TRBJ2-6, with D possibly matching TRBD1 (6 bases). The CDR3 spans 15 residues. CDR1 and CDR2 from the germline V gene are SGHTA and FQGNSA. V was pared by 3 bases and J by 3 bases, with 9 bases between.